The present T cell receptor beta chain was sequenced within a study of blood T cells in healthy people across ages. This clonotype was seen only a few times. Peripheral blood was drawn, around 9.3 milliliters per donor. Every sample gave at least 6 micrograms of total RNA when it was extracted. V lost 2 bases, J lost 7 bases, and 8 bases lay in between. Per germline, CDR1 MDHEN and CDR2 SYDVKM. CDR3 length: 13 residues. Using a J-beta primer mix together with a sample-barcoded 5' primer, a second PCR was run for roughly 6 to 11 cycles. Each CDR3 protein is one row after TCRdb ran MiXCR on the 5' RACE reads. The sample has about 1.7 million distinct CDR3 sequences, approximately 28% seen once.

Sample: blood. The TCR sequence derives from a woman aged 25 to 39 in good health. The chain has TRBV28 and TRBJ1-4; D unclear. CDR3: CASSLGKPEKLFF. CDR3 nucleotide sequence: TGTGCCAGCAGTTTAGGAAAGCCTGAAAAACTGTTTTTT. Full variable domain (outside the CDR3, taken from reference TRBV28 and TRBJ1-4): DVKVTQSSRYLVKRTGEKVFLECVQDMDHENMFWYRQDPGLGLRLIYFSYDVKMKEKGDIPEGYSVSREKKERFSLILESASTNQTSMYLCASSLGKPEKLFFGSGTQLSVL.